This TCR beta chain was obtained from a study of blood T cell repertoires in COVID-19. Looking at the study overall: Samples taken during acute and convalescent COVID-19 were collected in the United States, Italy and Spain. T cells, B-cell-depleted T cells, or PBMCs supplied cDNA or gDNA.

The V and J ends lost 3 bases and 6 bases, in that order; junction bases with no gene match: 8. The CDR3 spans 16 residues. Germline V gene data show CDR1 as LGHNA and CDR2 as YSLEER. Original methodology: Estimation of nucleated cell counts was performed using reference gene primer amplification. The assay was immunoSEQ multiplex PCR, and TCRdb's table has in-frame clones only and misses some. The V and J calls and clone size come from that table; D and trimming were worked out from the DNA. This sample has around 620,000 clones, with approximately 90% found just once. This rearrangement joins TRBV4-3 to TRBJ2-2; 9 nucleotides line up with TRBD1. This TCR derives from a woman aged 18-29 years with acute or convalescent COVID-19. Sequences were obtained from peripheral blood. The DNA for the CDR3 is TGCGCCAGCAGCCAGGACAGGGGTAGTGGGTCCGGGGAGCTGTTTTTT. Protein sequence: CASSQDRGSGSGELFF.